Following are 3 T cell receptor beta chains from one sample sequenced in a study of blood T cells in healthy people across ages. Next came a second PCR, run for roughly 6 to 11 cycles, which used a sample-barcoded 5' primer along with a J-beta primer mix. One entry per CDR3 protein results from TCRdb running MiXCR on the 5' RACE reads. Among approximately 780,000 distinct CDR3 sequences listed, 20% to 30% were seen once. The sample was also linked to a second study, of T cells of mothers and their children.

Sequencing input: blood. The receptors here all came from a boy under 18 in good health.

For the CDR3, the DNA is TGTGCCAGCATGCGACAGGGAAACTATGGCTACACCTTC. Translated: CASMRQGNYGYTF. This chain uses TRBV11-2 with TRBJ1-2; 7 bases align to TRBD1. The germline CDR1 and CDR2 sequences are SGHAT and FQNNGV. CDR3 size: 13 residues. After removal of 7 bases from V and 2 bases from J, the junction contained 4 bases not matched to a gene. The entire variable domain, with the rest obtained from reference TRBV11-2 and TRBJ1-2, is as follows: EAGVAQSPRYKIIEKRQSVAFWCNPISGHATLYWYQQILGQGPKLLIQFQNNGVVDDSQLPKDRFSAERLKGVDSTLKIQPAKLEDSAVYLCASMRQGNYGYTFGSGTRLTVV.

This clonotype has more than one count but fewer than ten. The gene calls are TRBV14 and TRBJ2-3; TRBD2 matches at 9 bases. CDR1 is SGHDN and CDR2 is FVKESK in the germline V gene. V lost 0 bases and J lost 5; bases outside the gene matches: 12. This CDR3 has 18 amino acids. CDR3 amino acids: CASSQEWDWRGGQDTQYF. The CDR3 DNA reads TGTGCCAGCAGCCAAGAGTGGGATTGGCGGGGGGGCCAAGATACGCAGTATTTT. The variable domain in full, with the rest retrieved from reference TRBV14 and TRBJ2-3, is EAGVTQFPSHSVIEKGQTVTLRCDPISGHDNLYWYRRVMGKEIKFLLHFVKESKQDESGMPNNRFLAERTGGTYSTLKVQPAELEDSGVYFCASSQEWDWRGGQDTQYFGPGTRLTVL.

This clonotype was counted between two and nine times. This chain connects TRBV27 to TRBJ2-2; D not certain. Germline CDR1 MNHEY, CDR2 SMNVEV (reference sequence). V was pared by 7 bases and J by 3 bases, with 12 bases between. The CDR3 has 14 residues. The CDR3, as DNA: TGTGCCAGCACCAAAATGACCCACACCGGGGAGCTGTTTTTT. It codes for CASTKMTHTGELFF.